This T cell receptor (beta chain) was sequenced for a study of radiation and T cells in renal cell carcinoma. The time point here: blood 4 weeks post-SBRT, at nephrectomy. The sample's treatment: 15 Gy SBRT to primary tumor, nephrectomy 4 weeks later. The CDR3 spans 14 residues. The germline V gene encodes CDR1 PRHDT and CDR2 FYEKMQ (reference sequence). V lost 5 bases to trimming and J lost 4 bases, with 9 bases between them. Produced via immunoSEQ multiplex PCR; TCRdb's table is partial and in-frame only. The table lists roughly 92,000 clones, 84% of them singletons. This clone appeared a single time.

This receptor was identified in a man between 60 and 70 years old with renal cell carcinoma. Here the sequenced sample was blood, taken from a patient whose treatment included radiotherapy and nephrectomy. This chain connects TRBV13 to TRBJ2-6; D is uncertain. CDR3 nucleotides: TGTGCCAGCAGCCACGTCACCGGGGCCAACGTCCTGACTTTC. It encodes CASSHVTGANVLTF.